This T cell receptor (beta chain) was sequenced in a study of blood T cells in healthy people across ages. A sample-barcoded 5' primer and a J-beta primer mix were used in a second PCR of roughly 7 to 11 cycles. Each cDNA molecule was tagged by a template-switch adaptor with 12 random nucleotides. TCRdb used MiXCR to reprocess the 5' RACE reads, holding one entry per CDR3 protein. The sample comprises about 540,000 distinct CDR3 sequences, 24% of which are singletons, and approximately 10% rests with the top ten. The length of the CDR3 is 16 residues. V lost 0 bases to trimming and J lost 5 bases, with 14 bases between them. The sample was also reused in another study, on T cells of mothers and their children.

The rearrangement joins TRBV23-1 to TRBJ2-1; weak D call: TRBD2 (6 bases). TRBV23-1 is reported as an ORF; its role is uncertain. The TCR was taken from a boy younger than 18 in good health. Material for sequencing was blood. The CDR3 region is CASSQSNGGDNNEQFF. The CDR3 DNA reads TGCGCCAGCAGTCAATCTAACGGGGGAGATAACAATGAGCAGTTCTTC.